The T cell receptor beta chain described here comes from a study of CD8+CD57+ T cells in acquired aplastic anemia. Study context: Sorted CD4+ and CD8+ cell DNA averaged about 3 ug. Points from the study as a whole: Overlapping CD8+ CDR3 repertoires of patients and controls contained under 35 shared sequences.

The template used for profiling TCR beta VDJ and CDR3 was genomic DNA. TCRdb reprocessed the reads via MiXCR and lists one record per CDR3 protein. Here the sample spans about 220,000 distinct CDR3 sequences, approximately 50% being singletons. Patients selected for sequencing had displayed CD8+CD57+ cell expansion by flow cytometry. Severe acquired aplastic anemia was present in every patient. This clonotype has just one count. Its antigen is undetermined. The germline V gene encodes CDR1 SQVTM and CDR2 ANQGSEA. This CDR3 comprises 18 residues. Trimming cost V 0 bases and J 2 bases, with 22 bases left between them.

The J gene is TRBJ2-5, the V gene TRBV29-1; possibly TRBD2 for D (7 bases). The sample taken for sequencing was sorted CD4+, CD8+, or CD8+CD57+ T cells (not recorded which) from PBMCs. The clonotype originates from a human donor with aplastic anemia. The CDR3, as DNA: TGCAGCGTTGAAGATGGGGGCGGAGGGGACTACGGGCAAGAGACCCAGTACTTC. Translation gives CSVEDGGGGDYGQETQYF.